In this sample, the clone carrying this T cell receptor (beta chain) turned up many times. Its antigen is as yet unknown. The V end lost 6 bases, the J end lost 2 bases, and 3 bases lay between the germline ends. The CDR3 loop spans 11 amino acids. The data were obtained in a study of T cells after yellow fever vaccination. Study results and caveats: Compared with primary, the secondary response was weaker and peaked at day 5, not 15. Most clones from primary vaccination were detected again post-booster (just over 95% CD4, 88% CD8).

Synthesis of TCR cDNA relied on 5'RACE template switching, which attached a universal primer site and UMIs. TCRdb independently ran MiXCR on the 5' RACE reads; one entry per CDR3 protein. The table records roughly 300,000 distinct CDR3 sequences, 8.1% of them present only once. The clonotype originates from a man between 18 and 29 years old who received the YFV17D yellow fever vaccine. The chain uses TRBV12-3 or TRBV12-4 and TRBJ2-3; D uncertain. Here the sequenced sample was PBMCs, taken approximately 47 days after the first yellow fever vaccination. The CDR3 region is CASSHTDTQYF. Written as DNA, the CDR3 is TGTGCCAGCAGCCACACAGATACGCAGTATTTT.